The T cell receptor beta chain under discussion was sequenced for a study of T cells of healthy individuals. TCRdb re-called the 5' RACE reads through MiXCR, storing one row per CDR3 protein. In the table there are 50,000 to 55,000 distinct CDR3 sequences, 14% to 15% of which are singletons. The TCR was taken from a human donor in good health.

This CDR3 is CASSLAPDGTQYF. In nucleotides, the CDR3 is TGTGCCAGCAGCTTAGCCCCGGATGGGACCCAGTACTTC. The chain carries TRBV7-2 and TRBJ2-5; D uncertain. V lost 0 bases and J 7 bases, leaving 9 bases between the germline ends. Germline assignment: CDR1 SGHTA and CDR2 FQGNSA. This CDR3 comprises 13 residues.